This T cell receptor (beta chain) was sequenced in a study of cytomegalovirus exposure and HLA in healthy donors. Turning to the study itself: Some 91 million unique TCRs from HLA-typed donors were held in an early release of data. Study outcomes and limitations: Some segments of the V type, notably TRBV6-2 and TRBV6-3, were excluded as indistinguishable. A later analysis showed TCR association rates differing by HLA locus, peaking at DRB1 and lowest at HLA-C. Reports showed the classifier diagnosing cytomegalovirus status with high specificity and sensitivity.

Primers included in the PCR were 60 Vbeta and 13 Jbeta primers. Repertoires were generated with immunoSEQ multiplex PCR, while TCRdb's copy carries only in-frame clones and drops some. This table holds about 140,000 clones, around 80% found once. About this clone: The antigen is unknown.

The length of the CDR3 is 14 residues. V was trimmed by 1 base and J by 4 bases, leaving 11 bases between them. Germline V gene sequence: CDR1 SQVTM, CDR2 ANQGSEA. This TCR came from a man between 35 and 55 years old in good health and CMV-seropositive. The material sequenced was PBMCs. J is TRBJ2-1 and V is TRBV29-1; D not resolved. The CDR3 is CSVEVRGSYNEQFF. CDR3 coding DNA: TGCAGCGTTGAAGTGAGAGGTTCATACAATGAGCAGTTCTTC.